Sequencing of this T cell receptor (beta chain) was carried out in a study of Ad26.COV2.S vaccination and SARS-CoV-2 variants. The treatment here: 15 to 20 received Ad26.COV2.S at low or high dose, single or two shots; 5 received placebo; per-sample allocation not given. Sample collection was performed on day 63 after the first vaccine or placebo injection. Germline assignment: CDR1 MNHEY and CDR2 SMNVEV (reference sequence). The V segment lost 5 bases and the J segment 4 bases; nucleotides outside the gene matches: 5. CDR3 length: 14 residues. Produced via immunoSEQ multiplex PCR; TCRdb's table is partial and in-frame only. The sample includes around 380,000 clones, approximately 91% of them seen just once.

Material: peripheral blood, obtained in a trial of Ad26.COV2.S vaccine versus placebo. The origin of this receptor is a person between 18 and 59 years old who received the Ad26.COV2.S COVID-19 vaccine or a placebo. This chain links TRBV27 with TRBJ2-5; 9 bases fit TRBD1. CDR3 sequence: CASSSPTGGETQYF. CDR3 DNA sequence: TGTGCCAGCAGTAGCCCGACAGGGGGAGAGACCCAGTACTTC.